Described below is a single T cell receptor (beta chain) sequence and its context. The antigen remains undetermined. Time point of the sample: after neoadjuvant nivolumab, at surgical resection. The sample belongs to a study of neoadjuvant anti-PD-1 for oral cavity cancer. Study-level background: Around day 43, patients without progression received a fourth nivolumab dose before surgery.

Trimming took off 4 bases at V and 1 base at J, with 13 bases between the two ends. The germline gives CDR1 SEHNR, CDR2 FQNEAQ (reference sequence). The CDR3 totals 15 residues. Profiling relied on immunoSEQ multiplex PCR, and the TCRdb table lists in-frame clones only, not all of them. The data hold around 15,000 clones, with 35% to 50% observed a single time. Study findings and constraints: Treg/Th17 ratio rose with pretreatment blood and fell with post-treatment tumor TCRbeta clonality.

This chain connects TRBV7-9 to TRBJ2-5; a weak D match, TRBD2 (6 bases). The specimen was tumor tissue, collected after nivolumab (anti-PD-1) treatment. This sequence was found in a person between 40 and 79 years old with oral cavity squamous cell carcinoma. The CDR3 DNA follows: TGTGCCAGCAGCTCCAGGAGGGGAAGCCAAGAGACCCAGTACTTC. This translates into CASSSRRGSQETQYF.